A single sample is the source of the 10 T cell receptor beta chains below, sequenced in a study of T cell responses to AZD1222 COVID-19 vaccine (dated by TCRdb to about 2021). Libraries were built with the immunoSEQ multiplex PCR assay. The table was pulled from immuneACCESS by TCRdb, which kept in-frame rearrangements only. Such tables lose some clones; where checked, under half of the loss comes from unresolved V genes, and the rest has no known cause. Recorded for this sample are 150,000 or so clones; roughly 90% of them occurred a single time. 3% to 3.5% of the sample is in the top ten clones. This sample's time point label indicates: baseline before first vaccination. The specimen was peripheral blood, collected on day 0 of AZD1222 vaccination. These receptors all come from an adult in good health.

The rearrangement links TRBV19 to TRBJ1-1; possible D gene TRBD1, 5 bases. This CDR3 is 15 amino acids long. Germline V lookup: CDR1 LNHDA, CDR2 SQIVND (reference sequence). V lost 0 bases to trimming and J lost 5 bases, with 13 bases between them. As DNA, the CDR3 is TGTGCCAGTAGTATAGATTCAATACAGGCGACTGAAGCTTTCTTT. Translated: CASSIDSIQATEAFF.

The chain carries TRBV18 and TRBJ1-2; TRBD1 agrees at 7 bases. Trimming took 5 bases from V and 6 from J; bases not matched to a gene: 6. CDR1 is KGHSH and CDR2 is LQKENI in the germline V gene. CDR3 size: 13 residues. The CDR3 DNA reads as TGTGCCAGCTCATTCCAGGGGGATCATGGCTACACCTTC. It translates to CASSFQGDHGYTF.

This sequence joins TRBV28 and TRBJ1-2, with D hard to call. From germline, CDR1 is MDHEN and CDR2 SYDVKM. The length of the CDR3 is 14 residues. V was clipped by 4 bases and J by 1 base, with 10 bases between them. This chain's CDR3 is CASSSPSRNYGYTF. DNA for the CDR3: TGTGCCAGCAGTTCCCCTAGCCGTAACTATGGCTACACCTTC.

The CDR3 DNA sequence: TGTGCCAGCAGCCAAGACCGTAGTGGTCAGCCCCAGCATTTT. It encodes CASSQDRSGQPQHF. This chain connects TRBV3-1 (or the pseudogene TRBV3-2) to TRBJ1-5; D is undetermined. Trimming removed 0 bases from V and 6 bases from J, with 9 bases in between. In germline, CDR1 is LGHDT, CDR2 YNNKEL (reference sequence). CDR3 length: 14 amino acids.

There are a few counts of this clone. This chain links TRBV5-1 with TRBJ1-1; D possibly corresponds to TRBD1 (6 bases). CDR3 size: 15 residues. V was pared by 1 base and J by 4 bases, with 14 bases between. CDR1 SGHRS and CDR2 YFSETQ come from the germline V gene. The DNA for the CDR3 is TGCGCCAGCAGCTTGCTTGCAGGGGCGCCCACTGAAGCTTTCTTT. Its translation: CASSLLAGAPTEAFF.

On this clone itself: The junction does not match germline at one end; this may be a read error. The chain joins TRBV9 to TRBJ1-2, with 12 bases fitting TRBD1. The CDR3 runs to 13 residues. CDR1 SGDLS and CDR2 YYNGEE come from the germline V gene. The CDR3 nucleotides read TGTGCCAGCAGCGCCCTCGGGACAGGGGGCGTCTCCTTC. Its translation is CASSALGTGGVSF.

The chain uses TRBV6-2 or TRBV6-3 and TRBJ2-3; 8 bases fit TRBD2. V dropped 3 bases and J dropped 2; count of bases not matched to a gene: 10. Per the germline V gene, CDR1 is MNHEY and CDR2 is SVGEGT. This CDR3 has 17 residues. CDR3 protein: CASSYRSGGPFTDTQYF. DNA of the CDR3: TGTGCCAGCAGTTATCGAAGCGGGGGCCCTTTCACAGATACGCAGTATTTT.

The genes are TRBV3-1 (or the pseudogene TRBV3-2) and TRBJ1-1; unclear D gene. CDR3 length equals 13 residues. Germline lookup yields CDR1 LGHDT and CDR2 YNNKEL (reference sequence). The V and J ends lost 3 bases and 3 bases respectively, with 8 bases between them. The CDR3 loop is CASSHVSDTEAFF. CDR3 nucleotides: TGTGCCAGCAGCCATGTTTCAGACACTGAAGCTTTCTTT.

V is TRBV7-6 and J is TRBJ1-6, with TRBD1 matching 10 bases. The CDR3 spans 14 residues. With 5 bases clipped from V and 10 bases from J, the junction kept 5 bases outside the gene matches. Germline CDR1 is SGHVS and CDR2 is FNYEAQ. CDR3 nucleotide sequence: TGTGCCAGCAGCCGGGACAGGGGAGGGTCACCCCTCCACTTT. This codes for CASSRDRGGSPLHF.

For this clone: This sample also contains other DNA sequences that code for the same CDR3. The V and J genes are TRBV9 and TRBJ1-1, with 7 nucleotides matching TRBD1. The CDR3 extends over 15 amino acids. Unmatched junction bases numbered 17, after V lost 5 bases and J lost 10 bases. The germline gives CDR1 SGDLS, CDR2 YYNGEE. The CDR3 DNA reads TGTGCCAGCAGTGAAGGGACAGTGGCATCTGCGAGAGCTTTCTTT. Amino acids: CASSEGTVASARAFF.